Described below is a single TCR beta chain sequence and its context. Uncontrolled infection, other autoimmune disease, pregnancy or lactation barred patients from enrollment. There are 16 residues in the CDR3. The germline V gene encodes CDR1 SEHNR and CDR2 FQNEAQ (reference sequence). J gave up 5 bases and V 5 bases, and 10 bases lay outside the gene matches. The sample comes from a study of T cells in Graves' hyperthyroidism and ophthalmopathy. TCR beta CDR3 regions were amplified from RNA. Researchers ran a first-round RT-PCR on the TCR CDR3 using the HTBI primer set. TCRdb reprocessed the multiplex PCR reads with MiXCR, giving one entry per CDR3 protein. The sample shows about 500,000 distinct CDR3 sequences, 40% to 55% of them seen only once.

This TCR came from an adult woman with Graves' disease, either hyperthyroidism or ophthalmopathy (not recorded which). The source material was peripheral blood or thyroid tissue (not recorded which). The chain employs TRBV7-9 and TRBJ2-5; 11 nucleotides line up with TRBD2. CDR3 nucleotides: TGTGCCAGCAGCCCGTCTAGCGGGAGGTCTTCGGAGACCCAGTACTTC. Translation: CASSPSSGRSSETQYF. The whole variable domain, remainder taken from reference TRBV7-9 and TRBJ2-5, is DTGVSQNPRHKITKRGQNVTFRCDPISEHNRLYWYRQTLGQGPEFLTYFQNEAQLEKSRLLSDRFSAERPKGSFSTLEIQRTEQGDSAMYLCASSPSSGRSSETQYFGPGTRLLVL.